This T cell receptor (beta chain) emerged from a study of identical twins. CDR1 is SGDLS, CDR2 YYNGEE, per germline. V lost 2 bases and J 0 bases, leaving 9 bases between the germline ends. This CDR3 contains 15 residues. Points from the study as a whole: The same donors were not followed; conclusions instead depended on cross-sectional statistical analysis.

The sample holds a few counts of this clonotype. Its target is not known. TCRdb used MiXCR to reprocess the 5' RACE reads, holding one entry per CDR3 protein. The sample lists about 260,000 distinct CDR3 sequences; roughly 7% were seen once. The same data also went into a second study, on yellow fever vaccine responses in identical twins.

The chain employs TRBV9 and TRBJ2-1; the D is unclear. This clonotype originated in a woman between 18 and 29 years old in good health. The sample consisted of memory (CD45RO+) T cells sorted from blood. For the CDR3, the DNA is TGTGCCAGCAGCGTCGGTGTCGGCTCCTACAATGAGCAGTTCTTC. As protein: CASSVGVGSYNEQFF. Full variable domain (remainder filled in from reference TRBV9 and TRBJ2-1): DSGVTQTPKHLITATGQRVTLRCSPRSGDLSVYWYQQSLDQGLQFLIQYYNGEERAKGNILERFSAQQFPDLHSELNLSSLELGDSALYFCASSVGVGSYNEQFFGPGTRLTVL.